This entry features one TCR beta chain sequence. The antigen remains unidentified. The data were produced by immunoSEQ multiplex PCR, yet TCRdb's version contains in-frame clones alone and is incomplete. The top ten hold around 0.5% of the sample, which has tens of thousands of clones, approximately 88% seen once. CDR1 SGHVS and CDR2 FNYEAQ come from the germline V gene. This CDR3 contains 15 residues. V was pared by 5 bases and J by 4 bases, with 12 bases between. These data belong to a study of OX40 agonist ivuxolimab in advanced cancers. Study background: Prior anti-PD-1, anti-PD-L1 or anti-CTLA-4 therapy was allowed; 35% to 40% had some.

Overall study findings and caveats: CD4+ T cells averaged fewer expanded clones than CD8+ T cells.

The genes are TRBV7-6 and TRBJ1-6, with D maybe TRBD1 (6 bases). Specimen: CD4+ or CD8+ T cells sorted from blood, collected in a trial of the OX40 agonist ivuxolimab. The TCR originated in an adult with an advanced solid tumor such as melanoma, head and neck, liver or kidney cancer. DNA for the CDR3: TGTGCCAGCAGCGTACAGGGAACATATAATTCACCCCTCCACTTT. Protein: CASSVQGTYNSPLHF.